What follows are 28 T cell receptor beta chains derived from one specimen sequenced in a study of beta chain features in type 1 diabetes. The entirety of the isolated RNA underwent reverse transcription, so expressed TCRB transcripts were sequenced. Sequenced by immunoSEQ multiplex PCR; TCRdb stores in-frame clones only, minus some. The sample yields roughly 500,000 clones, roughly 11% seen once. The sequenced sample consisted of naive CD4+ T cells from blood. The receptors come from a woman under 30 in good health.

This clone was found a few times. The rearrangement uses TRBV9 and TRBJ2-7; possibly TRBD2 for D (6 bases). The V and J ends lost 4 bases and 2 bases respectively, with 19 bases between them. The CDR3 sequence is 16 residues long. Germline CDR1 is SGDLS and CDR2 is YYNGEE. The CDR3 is CASSPQLGGGAYEQYF. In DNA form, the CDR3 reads TGTGCCAGCAGCCCCCAACTAGGCGGAGGGGCCTACGAGCAGTACTTC.

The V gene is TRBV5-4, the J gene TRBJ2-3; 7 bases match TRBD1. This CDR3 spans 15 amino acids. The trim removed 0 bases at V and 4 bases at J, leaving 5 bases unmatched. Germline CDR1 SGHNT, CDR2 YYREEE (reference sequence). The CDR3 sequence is CASSLGTGVADTQYF. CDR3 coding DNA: TGTGCCAGCAGCTTGGGAACAGGGGTGGCAGATACGCAGTATTTT.

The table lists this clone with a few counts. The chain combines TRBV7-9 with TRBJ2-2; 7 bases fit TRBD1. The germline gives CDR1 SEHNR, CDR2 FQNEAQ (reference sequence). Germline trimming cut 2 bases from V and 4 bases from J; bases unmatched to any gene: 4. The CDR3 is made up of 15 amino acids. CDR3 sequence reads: CASSLWDSRTGELFF. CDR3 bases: TGTGCCAGCAGCTTATGGGACAGTCGCACCGGGGAGCTGTTTTTT.

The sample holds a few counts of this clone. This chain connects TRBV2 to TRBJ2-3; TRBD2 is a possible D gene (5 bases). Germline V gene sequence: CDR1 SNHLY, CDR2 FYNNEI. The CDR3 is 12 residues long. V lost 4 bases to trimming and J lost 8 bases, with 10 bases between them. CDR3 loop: CASSVRETTQYF. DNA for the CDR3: TGTGCCAGCAGTGTGAGGGAAACTACGCAGTATTTT.

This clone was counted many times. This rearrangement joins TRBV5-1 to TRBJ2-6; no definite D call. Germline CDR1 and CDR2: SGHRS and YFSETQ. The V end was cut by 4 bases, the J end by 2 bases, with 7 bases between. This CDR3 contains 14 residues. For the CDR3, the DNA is TGCGCCAGCAGCCAGACGACTGGGGCCAACGTCCTGACTTTC. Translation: CASSQTTGANVLTF.

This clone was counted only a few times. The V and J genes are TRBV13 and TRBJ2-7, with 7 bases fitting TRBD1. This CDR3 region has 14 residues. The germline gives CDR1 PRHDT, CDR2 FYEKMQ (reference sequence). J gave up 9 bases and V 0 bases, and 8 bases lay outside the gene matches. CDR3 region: CASSLGTGSFAQYF. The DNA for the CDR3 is TGTGCCAGCAGCTTAGGGACAGGGTCTTTTGCGCAGTACTTC.

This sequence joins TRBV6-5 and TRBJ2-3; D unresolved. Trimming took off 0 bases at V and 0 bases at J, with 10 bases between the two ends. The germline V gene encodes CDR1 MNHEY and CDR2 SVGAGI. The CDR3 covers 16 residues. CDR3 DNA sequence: TGTGCCAGCAGTTACTCGCTAGACCCGAGCACAGATACGCAGTATTTT. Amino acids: CASSYSLDPSTDTQYF.

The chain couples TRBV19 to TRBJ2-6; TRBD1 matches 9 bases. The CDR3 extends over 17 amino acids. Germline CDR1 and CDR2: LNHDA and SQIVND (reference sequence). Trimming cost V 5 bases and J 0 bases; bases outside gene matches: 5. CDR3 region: CASSPGQGSSGANVLTF. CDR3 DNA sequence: TGTGCCAGTAGTCCCGGACAGGGGAGCTCTGGGGCCAACGTCCTGACTTTC.

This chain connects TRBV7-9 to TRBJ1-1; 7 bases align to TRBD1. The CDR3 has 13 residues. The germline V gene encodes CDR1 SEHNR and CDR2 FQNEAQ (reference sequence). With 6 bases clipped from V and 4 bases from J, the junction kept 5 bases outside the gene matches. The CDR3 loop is CASSKQGSTEAFF. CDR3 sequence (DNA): TGTGCCAGCAGTAAACAGGGGAGCACTGAAGCTTTCTTT.

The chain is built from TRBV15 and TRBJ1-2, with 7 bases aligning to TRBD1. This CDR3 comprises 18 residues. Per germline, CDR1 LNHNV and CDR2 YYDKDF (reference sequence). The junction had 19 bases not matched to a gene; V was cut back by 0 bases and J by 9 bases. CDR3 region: CATSRDQGDIGLGTSYTF. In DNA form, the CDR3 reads TGTGCCACCAGCAGAGATCAGGGGGATATCGGTTTAGGTACTAGCTACACCTTC.

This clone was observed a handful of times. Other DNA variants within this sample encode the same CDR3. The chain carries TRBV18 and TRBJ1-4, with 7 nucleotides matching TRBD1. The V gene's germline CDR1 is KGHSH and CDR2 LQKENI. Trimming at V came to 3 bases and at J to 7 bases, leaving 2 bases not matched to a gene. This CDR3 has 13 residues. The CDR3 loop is CASSPNRGEKLFF. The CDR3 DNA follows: TGTGCCAGCTCACCGAACAGGGGTGAAAAACTGTTTTTT.

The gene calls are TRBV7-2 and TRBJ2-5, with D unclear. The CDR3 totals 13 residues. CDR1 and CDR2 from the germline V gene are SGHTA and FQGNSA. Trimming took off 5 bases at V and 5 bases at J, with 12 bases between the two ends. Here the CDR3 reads CASSQRPVETQYF. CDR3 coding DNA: TGTGCCAGCAGCCAAAGGCCGGTGGAGACCCAGTACTTC.

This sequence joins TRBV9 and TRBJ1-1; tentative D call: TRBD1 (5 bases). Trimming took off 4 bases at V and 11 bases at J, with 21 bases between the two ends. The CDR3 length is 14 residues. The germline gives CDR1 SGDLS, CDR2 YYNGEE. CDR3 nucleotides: TGTGCCAGCAGCCCCCGTACAGGCTCCTCTACGGCTTTCTTT. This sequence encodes CASSPRTGSSTAFF.

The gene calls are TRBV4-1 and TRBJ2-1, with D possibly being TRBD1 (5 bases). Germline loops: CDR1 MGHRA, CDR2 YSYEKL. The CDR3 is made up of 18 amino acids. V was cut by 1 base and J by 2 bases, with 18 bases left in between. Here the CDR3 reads CASSQGVLSRGTYNEQFF. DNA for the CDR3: TGCGCCAGCAGCCAAGGGGTCCTGAGTAGGGGAACCTACAATGAGCAGTTCTTC.

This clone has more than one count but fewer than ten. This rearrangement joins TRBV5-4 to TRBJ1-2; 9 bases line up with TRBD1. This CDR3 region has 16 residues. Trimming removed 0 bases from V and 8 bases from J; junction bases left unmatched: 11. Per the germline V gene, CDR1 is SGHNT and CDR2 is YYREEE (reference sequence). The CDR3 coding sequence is TGTGCCAGCAGCTTGGTACAGGACAGGGGCTCGGGCGGCTACACCTTC. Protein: CASSLVQDRGSGGYTF.

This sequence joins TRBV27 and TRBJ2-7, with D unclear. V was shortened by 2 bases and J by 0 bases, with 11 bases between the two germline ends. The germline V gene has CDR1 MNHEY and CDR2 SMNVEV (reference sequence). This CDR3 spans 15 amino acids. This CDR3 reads CASSLGPSYSYEQYF. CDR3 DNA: TGTGCCAGCAGTTTAGGGCCCTCCTACTCCTACGAGCAGTACTTC.

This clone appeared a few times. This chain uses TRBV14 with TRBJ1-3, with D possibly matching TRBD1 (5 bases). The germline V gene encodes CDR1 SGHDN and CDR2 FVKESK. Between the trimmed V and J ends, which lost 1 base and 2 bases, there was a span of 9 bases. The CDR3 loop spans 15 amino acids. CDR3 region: CASSQVMGPGNTIYF. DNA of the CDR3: TGTGCCAGCAGCCAAGTGATGGGGCCTGGAAACACCATATATTTT.

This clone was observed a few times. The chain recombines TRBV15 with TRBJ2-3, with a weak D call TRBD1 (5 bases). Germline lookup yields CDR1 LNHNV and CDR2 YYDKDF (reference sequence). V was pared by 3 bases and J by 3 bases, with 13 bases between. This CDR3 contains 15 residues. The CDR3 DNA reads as TGTGCCACCAGCAGGGAAGCCGCAGGGACAGATACGCAGTATTTT. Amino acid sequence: CATSREAAGTDTQYF.

The CDR3 loop reads CASSHGLAGVLSDTQYF. CDR3 DNA sequence: TGTGCCAGCAGCCATGGGCTAGCGGGAGTCTTGTCAGATACGCAGTATTTT. The rearrangement uses TRBV4-2 and TRBJ2-3; TRBD2 matches at 10 bases. V shed 3 bases, J shed 4 bases, and the junction held 10 bases outside the gene matches. CDR1 is LGHNA and CDR2 is YNFKEQ in the germline V gene. The CDR3 is made up of 17 amino acids.

Here the CDR3 reads CASSLDGAGELFF. The CDR3 nucleotides are TGCGCCAGCAGCTTGGATGGAGCTGGGGAGCTGTTTTTT. J is TRBJ2-2 and V is TRBV5-1; D is ambiguous. Germline-derived CDR1 and CDR2 are SGHRS and YFSETQ. The CDR3 extends over 13 amino acids. V shed 0 bases and J shed 8 bases, with 8 bases lying between them.

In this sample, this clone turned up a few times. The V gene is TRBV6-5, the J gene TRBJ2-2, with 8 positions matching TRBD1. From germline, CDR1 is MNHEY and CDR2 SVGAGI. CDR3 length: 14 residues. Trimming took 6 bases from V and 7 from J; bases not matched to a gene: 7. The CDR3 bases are TGTGCCAGCAGGGACAGGGCCGTCATCGGGGAGCTGTTTTTT. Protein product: CASRDRAVIGELFF.

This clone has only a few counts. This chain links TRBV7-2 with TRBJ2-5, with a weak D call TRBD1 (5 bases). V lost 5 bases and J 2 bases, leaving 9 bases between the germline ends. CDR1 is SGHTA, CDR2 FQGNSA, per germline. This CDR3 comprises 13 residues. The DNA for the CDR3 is TGTGCCAGCAGCCGCCGGACACAAGAGACCCAGTACTTC. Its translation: CASSRRTQETQYF.

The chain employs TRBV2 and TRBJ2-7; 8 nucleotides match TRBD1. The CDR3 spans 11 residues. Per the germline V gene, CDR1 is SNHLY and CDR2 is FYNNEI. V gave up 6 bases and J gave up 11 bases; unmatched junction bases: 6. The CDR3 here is CASSPRGLKYV. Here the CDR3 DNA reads TGTGCCAGCAGCCCCAGGGGGCTCAAGTACGTC.

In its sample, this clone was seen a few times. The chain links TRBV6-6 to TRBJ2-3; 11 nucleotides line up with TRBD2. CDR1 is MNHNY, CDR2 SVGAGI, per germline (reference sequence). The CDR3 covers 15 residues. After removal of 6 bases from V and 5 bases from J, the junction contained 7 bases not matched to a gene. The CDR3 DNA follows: TGTGCCAGCAGCCCCGTAGCGGGGGGGAAAGATACGCAGTATTTT. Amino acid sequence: CASSPVAGGKDTQYF.

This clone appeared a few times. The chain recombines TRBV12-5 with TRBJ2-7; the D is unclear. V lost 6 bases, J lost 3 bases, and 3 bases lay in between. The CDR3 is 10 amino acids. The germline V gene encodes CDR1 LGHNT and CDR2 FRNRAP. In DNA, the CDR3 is TGTGCTAGTGGCCACTACGAGCAGTACTTC. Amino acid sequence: CASGHYEQYF.

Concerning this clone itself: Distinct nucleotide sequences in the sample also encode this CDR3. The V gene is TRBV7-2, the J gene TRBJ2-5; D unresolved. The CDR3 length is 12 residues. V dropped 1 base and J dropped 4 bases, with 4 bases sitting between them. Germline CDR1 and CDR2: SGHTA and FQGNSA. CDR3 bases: TGTGCCAGCAGCTTAGGTCTAGAGACCCAGTACTTC. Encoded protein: CASSLGLETQYF. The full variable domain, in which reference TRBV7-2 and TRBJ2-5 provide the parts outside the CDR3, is GAGVSQSPSNKVTEKGKDVELRCDPISGHTALYWYRQSLGQGLEFLIYFQGNSAPDKSGLPSDRFSAERTGGSVSTLTIQRTQQEDSAVYLCASSLGLETQYFGPGTRLLVL.

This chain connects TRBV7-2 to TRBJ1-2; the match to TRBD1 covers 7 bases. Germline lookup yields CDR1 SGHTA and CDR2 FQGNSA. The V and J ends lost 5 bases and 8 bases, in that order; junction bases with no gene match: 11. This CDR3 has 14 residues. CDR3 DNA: TGTGCCAGCAGCCCCCAAACAGGGGACGGGGGCTACACCTTC. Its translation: CASSPQTGDGGYTF.

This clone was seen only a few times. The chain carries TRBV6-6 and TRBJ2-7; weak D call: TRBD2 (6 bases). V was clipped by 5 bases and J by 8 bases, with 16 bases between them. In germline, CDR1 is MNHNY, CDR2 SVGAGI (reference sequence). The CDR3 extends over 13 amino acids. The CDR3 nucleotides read TGTGCCAGCAGTATACTCGGGGGACTTCAGCAGTACTTC. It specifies CASSILGGLQQYF.